These 8 T cell receptor beta chains were sequenced from one sample in a study of shared clonotypes between healthy human individuals. Here immunoSEQ multiplex PCR was the method, and the copy in TCRdb shows in-frame clones only, minus some. The sample lists about 2.1 million clones, around 95% occurring once. Only CD45RO-negative cells positively selected for CCR7 counted as naive CD8 cells, so terminally differentiated effector memory CD45RA+ cells were excluded. Sequencing used naive CD8+ T cells from PBMCs. The receptor source for this set is a man between 18 and 35 years old in good health. Some clones in this sample may be carry-over from other donors' samples.

The chain uses TRBV11-2 and TRBJ2-7; 8 bases match TRBD2. After removal of 5 bases from V and 2 bases from J, the junction contained 2 bases not matched to a gene. Germline V CDR1 and CDR2: SGHAT, FQNNGV. The CDR3 covers 13 residues. The CDR3, as DNA: TGTGCCAGCAGCCCGGGGGGGCCCTACGAGCAGTACTTC. Translation: CASSPGGPYEQYF.

On this clone: One junction end does not reproduce the germline sequence, and a read error may be involved. V gene TRBV5-1 combines with J gene TRBJ2-5, with D possibly matching TRBD2 (5 bases). Per germline, CDR1 SGHRS and CDR2 YFSETQ. This CDR3 region has 14 residues. CDR3 amino acids: CASRLGSRGETQYF. The DNA of the CDR3 is TGCGCCAGCAGGTTGGGGAGCCGAGGAGAGACCCAGTACTTC.

The CDR3 region has the DNA TGTGCCAGCAGCTTAGCAGGGGCCCTCCGAATCTCTGGGGCCAACGTCCTGACTTTC. Translating gives CASSLAGALRISGANVLTF. V gene TRBV5-8 combines with J gene TRBJ2-6; a possible D gene is TRBD1 (6 bases). V was shortened by 2 bases and J by 0 bases, with 18 bases between the two germline ends. CDR1 is SGHTS, CDR2 YDEGEE, per germline. The CDR3 is 19 residues long.

V usage is TRBV27 and J usage is TRBJ2-1; the D is unclear. Germline V gene sequence: CDR1 MNHEY, CDR2 SMNVEV (reference sequence). V was cut by 5 bases and J by 0 bases, with 14 bases left in between. This CDR3 is built from 16 residues. CDR3 coding DNA: TGTGCCAGCAGTACCCCTGGGCTGAGCTCCTACAATGAGCAGTTCTTC. Its protein product is CASSTPGLSSYNEQFF.

The CDR3 DNA reads as TGTGCCAGCAGGGTTTTTGCCGGCCCGGGATACGAGCAGTACTTC. Encoded protein: CASRVFAGPGYEQYF. The chain links TRBV6-5 to TRBJ2-7, with a possible D match to TRBD2 (5 bases). The CDR3 is 15 residues long. The V gene's germline CDR1 is MNHEY and CDR2 SVGAGI. V shed 6 bases and J shed 4 bases, with 19 bases lying between them.

J is TRBJ2-7 and V is TRBV13; TRBD1 might be the D (6 bases). The CDR3 runs 15 residues. The germline V gene has CDR1 PRHDT and CDR2 FYEKMQ (reference sequence). V lost 1 base and J 6 bases, leaving 16 bases between the germline ends. The CDR3 region is CASSLVWQGLSEQYF. The CDR3 nucleotides read TGTGCCAGCAGCTTAGTATGGCAGGGGCTAAGCGAGCAGTACTTC.

The chain joins TRBV10-3 to TRBJ1-2; D is perhaps TRBD1 (5 bases). V lost 2 bases to trimming and J lost 6 bases, with 16 bases between them. From germline, CDR1 is ENHRY and CDR2 SYGVKD. This CDR3 spans 15 amino acids. The chain's CDR3 is CAISETGLGVDGYTF. In DNA, the CDR3 is TGTGCCATCAGTGAGACAGGCTTGGGCGTTGATGGCTACACCTTC.

This chain uses TRBV5-6 with TRBJ2-2; D unclear. There are 15 residues in the CDR3. The V end was cut by 1 base, the J end by 4 bases, with 11 bases between. Germline CDR1 and CDR2: SGHDT and YYEEEE. The CDR3 loop is CASSLRRPLTGELFF. The CDR3 coding sequence is TGTGCCAGCAGCTTGAGGAGACCGCTCACCGGGGAGCTGTTTTTT.